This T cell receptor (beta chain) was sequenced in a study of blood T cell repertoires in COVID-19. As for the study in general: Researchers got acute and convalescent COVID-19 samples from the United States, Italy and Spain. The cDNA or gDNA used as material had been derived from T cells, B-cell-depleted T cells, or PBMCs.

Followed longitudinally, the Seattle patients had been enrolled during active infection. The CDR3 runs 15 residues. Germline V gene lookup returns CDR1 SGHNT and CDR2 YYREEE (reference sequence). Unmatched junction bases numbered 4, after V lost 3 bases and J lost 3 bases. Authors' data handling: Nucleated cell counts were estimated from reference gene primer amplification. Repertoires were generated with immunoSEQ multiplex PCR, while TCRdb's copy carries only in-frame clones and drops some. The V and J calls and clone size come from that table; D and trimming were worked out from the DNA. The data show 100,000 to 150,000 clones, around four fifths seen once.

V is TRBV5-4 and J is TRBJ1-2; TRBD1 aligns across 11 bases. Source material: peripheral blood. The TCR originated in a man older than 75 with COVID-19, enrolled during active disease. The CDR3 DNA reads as TGTGCCAGCAGCTACCCGGGACAGGGGGACTATGGCTACACCTTC. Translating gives CASSYPGQGDYGYTF.